A selection of T cell receptor beta chains follows, all from one sample in a study of blood T cell repertoires in COVID-19. The data were produced by immunoSEQ multiplex PCR, yet TCRdb's version contains in-frame clones alone and is incomplete. The profile shows approximately 300,000 clones, 89% of them singletons. Sequenced material: peripheral blood. These receptors all stem from a young man who had recovered from COVID-19. The CDR3 runs from the conserved cysteine through the conserved F or W.

>16|TRBJ2-7|TRBV5-1
CASSPVSAQYSYEQYF
>15|TRBJ1-2|TRBV18
CASSPSTDLNYGYTF
>14|TRBJ2-5|TRBV6-2/TRBV6-3
CASSLKLEVGTQYF
>16|TRBJ1-2|TRBV7-9
CASSPQTGDINYGYTF
>16|TRBJ1-4|TRBV4-3
CASSQDGAGGNEKLFF
>15|TRBJ2-3|TRBV19
CASSSQGARADTQYF
>12|TRBJ2-1|TRBV14
CASSHWTLEQFF
>14|TRBJ1-6|TRBV5-6
CASSSGLYNSPLHF
>14|TRBJ2-7|TRBV2
CASRSGGAHSEQYF
>14|TRBJ2-5|TRBV13
CASSFYASQETQYF
>17|TRBJ1-5|TRBV5-4
CASSSRPGAGGHQPQHF
>15|TRBJ1-2|TRBV19
CASRVPEGRNYGYTF